This T cell receptor beta chain was sequenced in a study of spatial heterogeneity in lung cancer. Broader study findings: Ubiquitous expanded tumor TCRs were seen in blood more at resection than at follow-up.

The CDR3 contains 11 residues. Germline V gene data show CDR1 as SGHDT and CDR2 as YYEEEE. The presence of a unique molecular identifier marked each TCR cDNA molecule. TCRdb used MiXCR to reprocess the 5' RACE reads, holding one entry per CDR3 protein. Among roughly 82,000 distinct CDR3 sequences listed, roughly 12% were seen once. Specified time point: sample taken at primary tumor resection. Tumor, nontumor lung or frozen PBMC supplied whole RNA, sequenced without sorting. The donors comprised some 70 untreated early-stage non-small cell lung cancer patients. This clonotype was recorded at least ten times. Its antigen remains unknown. A junction end diverges from the germline sequence, so it may reflect a read error.

The chain combines TRBV5-6 with TRBJ1-5; D unclear. This TCR was sampled from a male donor with early-stage non-small cell lung cancer. The starting material was PBMCs, obtained at surgery. The CDR3 reads CASSWEADWDF. CDR3 nucleotide sequence: TGTGCCAGCAGCTGGGAGGCGGACTGGGATTTT.